This TCR beta chain came from a study of identical twins. With 6 bases clipped from V and 0 bases from J, the junction kept 8 bases outside the gene matches. CDR1 is DFQATT and CDR2 is SNEGSKA in the germline V gene (reference sequence). The length of the CDR3 is 15 residues. Study conclusions and caveats: The study found that models underestimated out-of-frame TCR alpha sharing in monozygotic twins. Memory repertoires lacked the insertion deficit that abundant cord blood beta clonotypes showed.

TCRdb re-analysed the 5' RACE reads in MiXCR, keeping a single row per CDR3 protein. The sample lists 500,000 to 550,000 distinct CDR3 sequences; roughly a fifth were seen once. With regard to this clonotype: Its specificity is unknown.

The sample also formed part of further work on T cells expressing NK-cell markers. That paper notes: The CD3+CD56-NKG2C+ fraction of several donors was also led by these clonotypes. Expanded clones of NKG2C+ T cells had an unclear HCMV specificity.

The clonotype comes from a woman aged 18-29 years in good health. The chain recombines TRBV20-1 with TRBJ2-3; 8 bases agree with TRBD2. The sequencing input was CD4+ T cells sorted from blood. The CDR3: CSATVAGPSTDTQYF. CDR3 sequence (DNA): TGCAGTGCAACGGTAGCGGGGCCGAGCACAGATACGCAGTATTTT.